Given below is one T cell receptor (beta chain) in context. What it binds is unknown. Using immunoSEQ multiplex PCR, the repertoire was profiled, and TCRdb retains in-frame clones only, with some absent. The sample yields around 130,000 clones, about 89% seen once. These data belong to a study of T cell responses to AZD1222 COVID-19 vaccine. Study-wide context: Analysis merged second doses at about 4 or about 12 weeks. Overall study results and limits: Spike-wide vaccine-associated CD4 TCRs dominated at 160-218 and 743-854. Clonal diversity may have been underestimated, and the donors were mostly white British, with more females than males.

Trimming removed 3 bases at V and 4 bases at J, with 7 bases between. The CDR3 is 12 residues long. Per germline, CDR1 MDHEN and CDR2 SYDVKM. This sequence was found in an adult in good health. The starting material was peripheral blood, obtained on day 0 of AZD1222 vaccination. This chain joins TRBV28 and TRBJ2-7; D is uncertain. DNA of the CDR3: TGTGCCAGCAGTTTGTTTGGTTACGAGCAGTACTTC. Amino acid sequence: CASSLFGYEQYF. Using reference TRBV28 and TRBJ2-7 for the parts outside the CDR3, the full variable domain is DVKVTQSSRYLVKRTGEKVFLECVQDMDHENMFWYRQDPGLGLRLIYFSYDVKMKEKGDIPEGYSVSREKKERFSLILESASTNQTSMYLCASSLFGYEQYFGPGTRLTVT.